One and the same sample provided the 3 T cell receptor beta chains below, sequenced in a study of blood T cell repertoires in COVID-19 (dated by TCRdb to between 2020 and 2021). The protocol used for the library was the immunoSEQ multiplex PCR assay. TCRdb mirrors the immuneACCESS table, restricted to in-frame sequences. Some clones are absent from its copies; in checked studies, under half trace to an unresolved V gene, and the reason for the others is unknown. Across this sample there are 300,000 to 350,000 clones, with 80% to 90% seen only once. Together, the top ten hold around 3% of the sample. Source material: peripheral blood. The receptors shown here come from a young man with active or convalescent COVID-19.

The J gene is TRBJ2-7, the V gene TRBV5-1; D may be TRBD2 (5 bases). Germline V lookup: CDR1 SGHRS, CDR2 YFSETQ. CDR3 length equals 14 residues. V lost 3 bases to trimming and J lost 6 bases, with 16 bases between them. This chain's CDR3 is CASSSPARGGEQYF. The CDR3, as DNA: TGCGCCAGCAGCTCCCCGGCCCGGGGTGGCGAGCAGTACTTC.

The V gene is TRBV5-1, the J gene TRBJ2-4, with D possibly TRBD1 on 6 matching bases. V lost 0 bases and J 1 base, leaving 11 bases between the germline ends. The CDR3 length is 16 residues. From germline, CDR1 is SGHRS and CDR2 YFSETQ. The chain's CDR3 is CASSLGSGDAKNIQYF. DNA of the CDR3: TGCGCCAGCAGCTTGGGTTCAGGGGACGCCAAAAACATTCAGTACTTC.

This clone was recorded a few times. The chain employs TRBV27 and TRBJ1-1; D gene ambiguous. In germline, CDR1 is MNHEY, CDR2 SMNVEV (reference sequence). V dropped 6 bases and J dropped 0 bases, with 17 bases sitting between them. This CDR3 region has 16 residues. The CDR3 DNA is TGTGCCAGCAGCCTCAGAAGTACACCTCTGAACACTGAAGCTTTCTTT. Its translation: CASSLRSTPLNTEAFF.